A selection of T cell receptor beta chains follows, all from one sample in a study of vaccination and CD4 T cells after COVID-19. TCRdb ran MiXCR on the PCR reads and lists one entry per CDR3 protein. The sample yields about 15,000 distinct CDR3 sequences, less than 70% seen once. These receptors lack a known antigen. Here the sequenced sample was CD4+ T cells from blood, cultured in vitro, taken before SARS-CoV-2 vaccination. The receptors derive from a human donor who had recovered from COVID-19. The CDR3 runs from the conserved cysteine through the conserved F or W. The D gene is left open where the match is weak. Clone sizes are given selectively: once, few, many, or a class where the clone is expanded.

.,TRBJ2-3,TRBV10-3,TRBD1,TGTGCCAACAGTCCAGGTCGGACAACAGGGGAAGATACGCAGTATTTT,CANSPGRTTGEDTQYF
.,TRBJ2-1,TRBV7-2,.,TGTGCCAGCAGCTTAGTGGGGGGACTCAACAATGAGCAGTTCTTC,CASSLVGGLNNEQFF
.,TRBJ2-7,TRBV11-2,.,TGTGCCAGCAGCTTAGGGCCATCCGAGCAGTACTTC,CASSLGPSEQYF
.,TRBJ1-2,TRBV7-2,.,TGTGCCAGCAGCTTGCGGGCAGGGGAAAGCTATGGCTACACCTTC,CASSLRAGESYGYTF
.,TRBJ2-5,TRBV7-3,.,TGTGCCAGCAGCGCGTCCGGGGGGCGAGGGACCCAGTACTTC,CASSASGGRGTQYF
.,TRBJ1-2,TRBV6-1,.,TGTGCCAGCAGCCTAGACAGTAACTATGGCTACACCTTC,CASSLDSNYGYTF
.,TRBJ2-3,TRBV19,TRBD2,TGTGCCAGTAGTATTCGACTAGCCACAGATACGCAGTATTTT,CASSIRLATDTQYF
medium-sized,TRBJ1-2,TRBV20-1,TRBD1,TGCAGTGCGGATCAGGGGGCACGGGGCTACACCTTC,CSADQGARGYTF
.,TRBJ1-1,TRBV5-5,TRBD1,TGTGCCAGCGGGACAGGTTCGAACACTGAAGCTTTCTTT,CASGTGSNTEAFF
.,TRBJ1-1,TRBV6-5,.,TGTGCCAGCAGTTACTCTAGAGTTCGGGGGAACACTGAAGCTTTCTTT,CASSYSRVRGNTEAFF
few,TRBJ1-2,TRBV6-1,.,TGTGCCAGCAGGCCCACCCTAGGGGGGACCATCTATGGCTACACCTTC,CASRPTLGGTIYGYTF
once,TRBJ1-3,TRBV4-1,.,TGCGCCAGCGCTTCGAACAGGGCTGGAAACACCATATATTTT,CASASNRAGNTIYF